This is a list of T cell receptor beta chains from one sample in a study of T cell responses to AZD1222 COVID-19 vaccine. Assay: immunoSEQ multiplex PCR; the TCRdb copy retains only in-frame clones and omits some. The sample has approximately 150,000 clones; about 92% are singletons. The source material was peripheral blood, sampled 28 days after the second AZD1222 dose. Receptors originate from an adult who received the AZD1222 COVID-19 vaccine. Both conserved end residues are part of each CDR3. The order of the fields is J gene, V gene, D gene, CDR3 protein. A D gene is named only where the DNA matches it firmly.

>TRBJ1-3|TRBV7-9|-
CASSASRAVGNTIYF
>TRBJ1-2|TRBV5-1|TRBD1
CASSFSQTGVGYGYTF
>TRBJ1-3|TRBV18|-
CASSPQQGTSSGNTIYF
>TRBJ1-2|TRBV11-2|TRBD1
CASSLGFDRVGSGYTF
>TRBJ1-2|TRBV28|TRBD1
CASSSSYFQGQGVYGYTF
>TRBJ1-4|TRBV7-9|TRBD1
CASSRGQHFNEKLFF
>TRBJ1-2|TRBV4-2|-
CASSQGSGEGSYGYTF
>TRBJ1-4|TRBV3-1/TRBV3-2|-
CASSPPSPPEKLFF
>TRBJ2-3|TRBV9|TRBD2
CASSASGRAADTQYF
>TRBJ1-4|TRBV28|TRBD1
CASTQNLGTGGWLREKLFF
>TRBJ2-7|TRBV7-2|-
CASGRDLSYEQYF
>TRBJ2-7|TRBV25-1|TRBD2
CASSATSGTYEQYF
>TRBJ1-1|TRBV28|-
CASSTGLLNTEAFF
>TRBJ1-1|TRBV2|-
CASSHPTERAEAFF
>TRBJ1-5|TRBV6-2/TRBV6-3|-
CASSYFGGGQPQHF
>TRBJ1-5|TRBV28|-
CASITRGRGNQPQHF
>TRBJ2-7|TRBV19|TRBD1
CASSVTGAHEQYF
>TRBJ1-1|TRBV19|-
CASSIVRGQGSEAFF
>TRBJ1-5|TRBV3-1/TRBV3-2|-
CASSQARNGPQHF
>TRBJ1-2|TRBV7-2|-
CASSPKGRRTTNYGYTF
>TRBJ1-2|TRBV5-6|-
CASSLIDVYGYTF
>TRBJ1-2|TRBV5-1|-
CASSLAQDGSWGGYTF
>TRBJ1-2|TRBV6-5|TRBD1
CASTPGQGVVGYTF
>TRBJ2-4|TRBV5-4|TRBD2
CASSLAGSGIAKNIQYF
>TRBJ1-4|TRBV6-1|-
CASSVGAETEPNEKLFF
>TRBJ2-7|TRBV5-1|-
CASSLVRGSDEQYF
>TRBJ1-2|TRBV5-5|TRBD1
CASSHLTGDYGYTF
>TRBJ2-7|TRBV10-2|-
CASKEVPYEQYF
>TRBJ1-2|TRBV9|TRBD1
CASRANDRGPYGYTF
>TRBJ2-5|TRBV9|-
CASSVARGPPQYF
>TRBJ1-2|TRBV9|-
CASSVGGSLFNYGYTF
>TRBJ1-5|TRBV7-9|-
CASSQGVQDQPQHF
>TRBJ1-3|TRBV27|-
CASSLYIGNTIYF
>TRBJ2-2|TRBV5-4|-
CASSLLQGANTGELFF
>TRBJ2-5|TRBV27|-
CASSSGLEETQYF
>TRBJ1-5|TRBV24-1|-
CARHLGGNQPQHF
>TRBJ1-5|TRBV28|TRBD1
CASSSPTGGQPQHF
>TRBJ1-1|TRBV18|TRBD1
CASSPGQGRAEAFF
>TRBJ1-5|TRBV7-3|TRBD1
CASSSQGADQPQHF
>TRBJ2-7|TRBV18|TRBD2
CASTPGTSGSSSREQYF